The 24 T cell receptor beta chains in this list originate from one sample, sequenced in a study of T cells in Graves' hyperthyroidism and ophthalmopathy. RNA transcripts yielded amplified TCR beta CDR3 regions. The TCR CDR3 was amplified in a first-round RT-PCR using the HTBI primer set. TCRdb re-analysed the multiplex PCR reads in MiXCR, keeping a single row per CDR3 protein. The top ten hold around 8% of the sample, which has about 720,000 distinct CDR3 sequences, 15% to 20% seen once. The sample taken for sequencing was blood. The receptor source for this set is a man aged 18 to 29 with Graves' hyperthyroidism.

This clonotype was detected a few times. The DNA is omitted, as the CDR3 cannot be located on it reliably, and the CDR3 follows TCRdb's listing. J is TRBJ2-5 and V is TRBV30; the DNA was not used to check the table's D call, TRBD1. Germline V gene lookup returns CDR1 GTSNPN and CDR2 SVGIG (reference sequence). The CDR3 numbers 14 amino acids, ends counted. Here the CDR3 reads CAWSVGAGTRDRYF.

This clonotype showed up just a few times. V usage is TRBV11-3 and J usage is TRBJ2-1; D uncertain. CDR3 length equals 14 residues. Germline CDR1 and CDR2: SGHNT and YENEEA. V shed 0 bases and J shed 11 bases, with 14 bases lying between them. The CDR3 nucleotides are TGTGCCAGCAGCTTAGATCTACAGCGCCCTCAGCAGTTCTTC. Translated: CASSLDLQRPQQFF.

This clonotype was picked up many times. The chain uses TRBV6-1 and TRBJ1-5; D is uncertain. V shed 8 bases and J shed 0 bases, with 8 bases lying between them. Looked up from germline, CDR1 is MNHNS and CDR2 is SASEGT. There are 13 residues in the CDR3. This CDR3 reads CASGGNSNQPQHF. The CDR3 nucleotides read TGTGCCAGCGGTGGGAATAGCAATCAGCCCCAGCATTTT.

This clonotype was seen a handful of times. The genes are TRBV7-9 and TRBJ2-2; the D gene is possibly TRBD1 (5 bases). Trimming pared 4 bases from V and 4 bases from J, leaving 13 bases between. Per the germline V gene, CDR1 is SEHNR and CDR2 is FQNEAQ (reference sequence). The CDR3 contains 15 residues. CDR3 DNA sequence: TGTGCCAGCAGCTCGATAAGGGGTACCACCGGGGAGCTGTTTTTT. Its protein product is CASSSIRGTTGELFF.

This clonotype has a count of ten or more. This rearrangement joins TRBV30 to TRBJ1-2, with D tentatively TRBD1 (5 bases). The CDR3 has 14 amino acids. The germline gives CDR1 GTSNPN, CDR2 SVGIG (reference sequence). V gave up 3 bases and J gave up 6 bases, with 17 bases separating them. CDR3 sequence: CAWRGPHSINGYTF. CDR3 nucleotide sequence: TGTGCCTGGAGGGGGCCTCATTCAATAAATGGCTACACCTTC.

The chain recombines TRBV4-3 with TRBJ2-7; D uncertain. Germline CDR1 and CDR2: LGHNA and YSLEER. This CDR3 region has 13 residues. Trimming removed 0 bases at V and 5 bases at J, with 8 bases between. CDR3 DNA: TGCGCCAGCAGCCAAGAGTGGGAAAACGAGCAGTACTTC. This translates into CASSQEWENEQYF.

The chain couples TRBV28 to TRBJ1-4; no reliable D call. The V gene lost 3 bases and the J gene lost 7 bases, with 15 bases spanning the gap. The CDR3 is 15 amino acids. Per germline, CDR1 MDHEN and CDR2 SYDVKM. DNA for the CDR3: TGTGCCAGCAGTTTTGGAGGGCCGTGGGGTGAAAAACTGTTTTTT. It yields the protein CASSFGGPWGEKLFF. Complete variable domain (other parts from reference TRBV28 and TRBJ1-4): DVKVTQSSRYLVKRTGEKVFLECVQDMDHENMFWYRQDPGLGLRLIYFSYDVKMKEKGDIPEGYSVSREKKERFSLILESASTNQTSMYLCASSFGGPWGEKLFFGSGTQLSVL.

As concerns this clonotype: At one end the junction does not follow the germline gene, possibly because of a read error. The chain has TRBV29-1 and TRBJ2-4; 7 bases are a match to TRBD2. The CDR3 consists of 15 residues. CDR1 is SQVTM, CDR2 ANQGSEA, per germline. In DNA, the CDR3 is TGCAGCGTTGTGGGGCAGGGAGGGTTCAAAGACATTCAGTACTTC. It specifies CSVVGQGGFKDIQYF.

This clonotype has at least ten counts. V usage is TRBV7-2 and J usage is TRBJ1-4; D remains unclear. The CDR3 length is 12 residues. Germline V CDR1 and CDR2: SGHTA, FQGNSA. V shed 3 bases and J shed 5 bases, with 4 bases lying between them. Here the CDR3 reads CASSLGNEKLFF. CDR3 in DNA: TGTGCCAGCAGCTTGGGGAATGAAAAACTGTTTTTT.

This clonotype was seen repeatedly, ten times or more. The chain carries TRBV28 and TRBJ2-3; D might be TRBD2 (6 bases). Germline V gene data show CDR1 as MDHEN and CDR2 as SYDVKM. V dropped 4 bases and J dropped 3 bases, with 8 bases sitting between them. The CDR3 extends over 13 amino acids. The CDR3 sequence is CASSSRGTDTQYF. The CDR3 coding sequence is TGTGCCAGCAGTTCCCGGGGGACAGATACGCAGTATTTT. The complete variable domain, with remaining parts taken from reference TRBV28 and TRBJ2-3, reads DVKVTQSSRYLVKRTGEKVFLECVQDMDHENMFWYRQDPGLGLRLIYFSYDVKMKEKGDIPEGYSVSREKKERFSLILESASTNQTSMYLCASSSRGTDTQYFGPGTRLTVL.

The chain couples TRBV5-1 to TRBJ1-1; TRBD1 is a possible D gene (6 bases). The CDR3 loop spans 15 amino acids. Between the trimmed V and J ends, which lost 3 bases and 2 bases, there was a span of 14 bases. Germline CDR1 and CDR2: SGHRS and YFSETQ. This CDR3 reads CASSSQGRANTEAFF. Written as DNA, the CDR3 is TGCGCCAGCAGCTCACAGGGCAGGGCCAACACTGAAGCTTTCTTT.

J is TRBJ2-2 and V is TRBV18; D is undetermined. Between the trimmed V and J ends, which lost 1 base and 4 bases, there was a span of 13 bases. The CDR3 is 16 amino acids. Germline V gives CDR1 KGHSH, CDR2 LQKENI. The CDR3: CASSPRLTTITGELFF. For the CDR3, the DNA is TGTGCCAGCTCACCACGTCTTACGACGATCACCGGGGAGCTGTTTTTT.

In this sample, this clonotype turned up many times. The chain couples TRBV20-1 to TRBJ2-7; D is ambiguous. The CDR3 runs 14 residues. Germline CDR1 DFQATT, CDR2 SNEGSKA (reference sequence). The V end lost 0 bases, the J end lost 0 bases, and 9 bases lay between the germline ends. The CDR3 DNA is TGCAGTGCTAGAGAAGATAGGAGCTCCTACGAGCAGTACTTC. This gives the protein CSAREDRSSYEQYF.

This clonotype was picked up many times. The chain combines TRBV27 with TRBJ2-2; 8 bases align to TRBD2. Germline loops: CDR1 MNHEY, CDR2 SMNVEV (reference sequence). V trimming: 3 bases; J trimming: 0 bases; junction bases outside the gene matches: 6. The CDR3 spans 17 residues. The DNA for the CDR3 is TGTGCCAGCAGTTTGGTCGGGAGGGGGACGAACACCGGGGAGCTGTTTTTT. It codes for CASSLVGRGTNTGELFF.

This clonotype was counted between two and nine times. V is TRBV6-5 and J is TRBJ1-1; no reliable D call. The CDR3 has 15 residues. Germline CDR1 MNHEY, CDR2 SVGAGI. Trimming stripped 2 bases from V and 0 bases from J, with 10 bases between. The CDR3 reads CASSYQGPMNTEAFF. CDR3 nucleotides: TGTGCCAGCAGTTACCAAGGACCGATGAACACTGAAGCTTTCTTT.

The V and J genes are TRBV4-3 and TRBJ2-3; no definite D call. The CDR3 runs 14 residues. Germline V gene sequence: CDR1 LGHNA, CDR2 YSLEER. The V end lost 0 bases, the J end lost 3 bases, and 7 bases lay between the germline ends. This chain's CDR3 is CASSQDRRTDTQYF. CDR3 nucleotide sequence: TGCGCCAGCAGCCAAGATCGCAGGACAGATACGCAGTATTTT.

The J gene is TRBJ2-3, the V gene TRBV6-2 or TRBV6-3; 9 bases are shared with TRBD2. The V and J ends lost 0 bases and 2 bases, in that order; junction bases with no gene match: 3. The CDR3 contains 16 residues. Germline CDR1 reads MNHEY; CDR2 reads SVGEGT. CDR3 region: CASSYSLAGPTDTQYF. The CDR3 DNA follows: TGTGCCAGCAGTTACTCCCTAGCGGGACCCACAGATACGCAGTATTTT.

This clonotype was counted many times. In DNA, the CDR3 is TGTGCCAGCACCGACAGGGTTGGGAGTGAGCAGTTCTTC. This sequence encodes CASTDRVGSEQFF. The gene calls are TRBV28 and TRBJ2-1; 7 nucleotides line up with TRBD1. Germline loops: CDR1 MDHEN, CDR2 SYDVKM. The junction had 9 bases not matched to a gene; V was cut back by 7 bases and J by 9 bases. This CDR3 contains 13 residues.

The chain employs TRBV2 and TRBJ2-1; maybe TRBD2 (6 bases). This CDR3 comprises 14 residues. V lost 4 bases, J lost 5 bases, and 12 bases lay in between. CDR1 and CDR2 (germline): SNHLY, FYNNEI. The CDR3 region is CASSALGLNNEQFF. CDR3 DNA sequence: TGTGCCAGCAGTGCCCTGGGACTCAACAATGAGCAGTTCTTC. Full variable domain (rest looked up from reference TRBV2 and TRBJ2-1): EPEVTQTPSHQVTQMGQEVILRCVPISNHLYFYWYRQILGQKVEFLVSFYNNEISEKSEIFDDQFSVERPDGSNFTLKIRSTKLEDSAMYFCASSALGLNNEQFFGPGTRLTVL.

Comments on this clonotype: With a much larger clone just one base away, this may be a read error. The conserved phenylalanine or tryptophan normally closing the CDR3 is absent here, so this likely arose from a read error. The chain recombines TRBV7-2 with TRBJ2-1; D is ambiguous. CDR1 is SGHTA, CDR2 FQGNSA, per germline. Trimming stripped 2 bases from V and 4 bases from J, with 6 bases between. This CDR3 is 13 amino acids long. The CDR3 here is CASSLTPYNEQFS. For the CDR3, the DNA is TGTGCCAGCAGCTTAACACCATACAATGAGCAGTTCTCC.

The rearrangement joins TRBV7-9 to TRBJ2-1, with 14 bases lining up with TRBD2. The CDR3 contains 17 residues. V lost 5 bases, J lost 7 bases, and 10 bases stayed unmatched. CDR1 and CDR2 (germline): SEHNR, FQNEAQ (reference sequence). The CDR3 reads CASSPRTSGRLGNEQFF. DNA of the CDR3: TGTGCCAGCAGCCCTAGGACTAGCGGGAGGCTCGGGAATGAGCAGTTCTTC.

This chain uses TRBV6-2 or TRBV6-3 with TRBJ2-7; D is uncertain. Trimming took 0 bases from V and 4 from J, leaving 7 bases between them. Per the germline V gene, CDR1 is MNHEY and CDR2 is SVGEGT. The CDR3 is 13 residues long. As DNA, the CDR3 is TGTGCCAGCAGTTACTCGGTTGCGTACGAGCAGTACTTC. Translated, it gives CASSYSVAYEQYF.

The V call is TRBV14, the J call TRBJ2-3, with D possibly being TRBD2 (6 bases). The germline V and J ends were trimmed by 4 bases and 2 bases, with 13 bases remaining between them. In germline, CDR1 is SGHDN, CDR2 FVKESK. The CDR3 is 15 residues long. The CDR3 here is CASSPKRALTDTQYF. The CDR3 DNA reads TGTGCCAGCAGCCCGAAGCGGGCCCTCACAGATACGCAGTATTTT.

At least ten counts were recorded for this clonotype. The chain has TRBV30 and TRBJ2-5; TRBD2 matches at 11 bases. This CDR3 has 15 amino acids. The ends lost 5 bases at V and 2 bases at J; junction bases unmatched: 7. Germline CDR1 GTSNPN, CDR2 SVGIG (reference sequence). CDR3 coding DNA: TGTGCCTGGGGGGAGGGACTAGCGGAGCAAGAGACCCAGTACTTC. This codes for CAWGEGLAEQETQYF. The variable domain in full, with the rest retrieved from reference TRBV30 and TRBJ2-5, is SQTIHQWPATLVQPVGSPLSLECTVEGTSNPNLYWYRQAAGRGLQLLFYSVGIGQISSEVPQNLSASRPQDRQFILSSKKLLLSDSGFYLCAWGEGLAEQETQYFGPGTRLLVL.